Below are 4 T cell receptor beta chains sequenced from a single sample in a study of cytomegalovirus exposure and HLA in healthy donors. This PCR relied on a set of 60 Vbeta primers and 13 Jbeta primers. Sequencing used immunoSEQ multiplex PCR; TCRdb keeps in-frame clones, though not all of them. The sample records 75,000 to 90,000 clones, over 65% being singletons. Sequences were obtained from PBMCs. These receptors originate from a man in his forties or fifties in good health and CMV-seronegative.

V is TRBV2 and J is TRBJ1-1; weak D call: TRBD1 (6 bases). The germline V gene has CDR1 SNHLY and CDR2 FYNNEI. Trimming stripped 5 bases from V and 3 bases from J, with 7 bases between. The CDR3 is made up of 12 amino acids. CDR3 sequence: CASSQGYTEAFF. CDR3 coding DNA: TGTGCCAGCAGTCAGGGGTACACTGAAGCTTTCTTT.

The V and J genes are TRBV5-5 and TRBJ1-2; D is uncertain. The CDR3 consists of 14 residues. With 0 bases removed from V and 1 base from J, the gap between germline ends came to 7 bases. The germline CDR1 and CDR2 sequences are SGHKS and YYEKEE (reference sequence). In DNA form, the CDR3 reads TGTGCCAGCAGCTTGGGTGGCAGTAACTATGGCTACACCTTC. This sequence encodes CASSLGGSNYGYTF.

V usage is TRBV5-1 and J usage is TRBJ2-1; 13 bases map to TRBD2. The CDR3 sequence is 20 residues long. Germline loops: CDR1 SGHRS, CDR2 YFSETQ. Losses at the gene ends were 5 bases for V and 3 bases for J; bases not matched to a gene: 17. DNA for the CDR3: TGCGCCAGCAGGAACCGGACTAGCGGGGGTCCTCTGGGGTACTACAATGAGCAGTTCTTC. Its protein product is CASRNRTSGGPLGYYNEQFF.

In its sample, this clone was seen once. The genes are TRBV11-2 and TRBJ1-1; D is uncertain. The CDR3 contains 14 residues. The V end was cut by 5 bases, the J end by 5 bases, with 15 bases between. Germline V gene sequence: CDR1 SGHAT, CDR2 FQNNGV. CDR3 DNA: TGTGCCAGCAGCCCGGAAGGGCGAGGGACTGAAGCTTTCTTT. Amino acid sequence: CASSPEGRGTEAFF. The full variable domain, completed using reference TRBV11-2 and TRBJ1-1, is EAGVAQSPRYKIIEKRQSVAFWCNPISGHATLYWYQQILGQGPKLLIQFQNNGVVDDSQLPKDRFSAERLKGVDSTLKIQPAKLEDSAVYLCASSPEGRGTEAFFGQGTRLTVV.